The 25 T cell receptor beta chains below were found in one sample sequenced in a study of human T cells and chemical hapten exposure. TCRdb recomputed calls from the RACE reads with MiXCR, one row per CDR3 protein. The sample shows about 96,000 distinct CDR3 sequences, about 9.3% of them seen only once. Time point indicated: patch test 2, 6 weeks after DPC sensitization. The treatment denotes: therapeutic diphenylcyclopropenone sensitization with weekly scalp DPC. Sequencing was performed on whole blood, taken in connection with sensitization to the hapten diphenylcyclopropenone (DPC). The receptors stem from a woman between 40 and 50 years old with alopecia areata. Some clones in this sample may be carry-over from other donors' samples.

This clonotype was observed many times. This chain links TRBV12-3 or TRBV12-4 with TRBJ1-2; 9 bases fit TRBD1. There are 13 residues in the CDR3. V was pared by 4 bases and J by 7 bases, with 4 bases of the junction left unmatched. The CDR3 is CASSSGQGRGYTF. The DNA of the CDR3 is TGTGCCAGCAGTTCGGGACAGGGCCGTGGCTACACCTTC.

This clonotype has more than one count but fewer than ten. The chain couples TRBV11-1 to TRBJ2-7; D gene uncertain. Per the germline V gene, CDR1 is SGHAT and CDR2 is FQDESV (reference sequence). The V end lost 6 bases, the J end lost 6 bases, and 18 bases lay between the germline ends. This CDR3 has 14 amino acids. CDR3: CASSSVGRPGEQYF. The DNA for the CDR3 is TGTGCCAGCAGTTCCGTGGGCCGACCAGGCGAGCAGTACTTC.

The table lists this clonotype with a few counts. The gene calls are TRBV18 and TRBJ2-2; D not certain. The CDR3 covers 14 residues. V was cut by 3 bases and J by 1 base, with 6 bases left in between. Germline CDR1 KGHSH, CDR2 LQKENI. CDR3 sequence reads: CASSPLGNTGELFF. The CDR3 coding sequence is TGTGCCAGCTCACCGCTTGGGAACACCGGGGAGCTGTTTTTT.

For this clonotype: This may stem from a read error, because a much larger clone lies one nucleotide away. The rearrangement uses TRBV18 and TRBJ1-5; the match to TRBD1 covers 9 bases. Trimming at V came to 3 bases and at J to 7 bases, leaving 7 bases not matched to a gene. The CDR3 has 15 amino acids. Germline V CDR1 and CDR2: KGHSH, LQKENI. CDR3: CASSPSTGGSQPQHF. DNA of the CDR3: TGTGCCAGCTCACCGAGTACAGGGGGCTCACAGCCCCAGCATTTT.

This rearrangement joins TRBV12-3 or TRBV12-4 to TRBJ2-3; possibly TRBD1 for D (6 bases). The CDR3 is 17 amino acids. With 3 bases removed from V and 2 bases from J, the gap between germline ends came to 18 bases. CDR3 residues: CASSLGLTGYNTDTQYF. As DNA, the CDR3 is TGTGCCAGCAGTTTGGGGCTCACAGGGTACAACACAGATACGCAGTATTTT.

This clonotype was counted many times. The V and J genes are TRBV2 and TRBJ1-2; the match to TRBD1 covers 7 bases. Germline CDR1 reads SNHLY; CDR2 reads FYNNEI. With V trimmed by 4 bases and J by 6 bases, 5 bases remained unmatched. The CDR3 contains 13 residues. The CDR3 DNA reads TGTGCCAGCAGTGTCACAGGGGAGGATGGCTACACCTTC. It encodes CASSVTGEDGYTF. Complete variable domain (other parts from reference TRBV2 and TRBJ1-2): EPEVTQTPSHQVTQMGQEVILRCVPISNHLYFYWYRQILGQKVEFLVSFYNNEISEKSEIFDDQFSVERPDGSNFTLKIRSTKLEDSAMYFCASSVTGEDGYTFGSGTRLTVV.

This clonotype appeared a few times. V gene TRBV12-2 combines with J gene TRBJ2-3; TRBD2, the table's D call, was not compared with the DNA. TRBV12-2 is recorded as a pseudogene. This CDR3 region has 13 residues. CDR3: CASQRGIEDTQYF. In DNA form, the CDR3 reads TGTGCAAGTCAACGCGGGATCGAAGATACGCAGTATTTT.

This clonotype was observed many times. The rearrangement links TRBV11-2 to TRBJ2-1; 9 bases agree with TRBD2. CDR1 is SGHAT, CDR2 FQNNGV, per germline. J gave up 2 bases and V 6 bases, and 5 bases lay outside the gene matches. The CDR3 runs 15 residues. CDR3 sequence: CASRAGLAPYNEQFF. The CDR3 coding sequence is TGTGCCAGCAGAGCGGGACTAGCCCCCTACAATGAGCAGTTCTTC.

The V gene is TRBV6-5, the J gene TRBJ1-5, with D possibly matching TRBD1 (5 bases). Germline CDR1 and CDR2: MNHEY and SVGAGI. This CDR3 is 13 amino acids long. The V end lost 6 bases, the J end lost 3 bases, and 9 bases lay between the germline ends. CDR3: CASRRQHNQPQHF. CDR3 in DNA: TGTGCCAGCAGACGACAGCACAATCAGCCCCAGCATTTT.

The CDR3 reads CATRAGGAGLVQPQHF. DNA of the CDR3: TGTGCCACCAGGGCAGGGGGCGCGGGTTTGGTTCAGCCCCAGCATTTT. V usage is TRBV15 and J usage is TRBJ1-5; 8 positions match TRBD1. This CDR3 region has 16 residues. Per the germline V gene, CDR1 is LNHNV and CDR2 is YYDKDF (reference sequence). J lost 6 bases, V lost 6 bases, and 13 bases had no gene match.

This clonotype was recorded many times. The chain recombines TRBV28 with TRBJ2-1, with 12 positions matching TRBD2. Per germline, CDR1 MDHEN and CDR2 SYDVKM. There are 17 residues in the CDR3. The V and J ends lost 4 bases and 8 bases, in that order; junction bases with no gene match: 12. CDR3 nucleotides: TGTGCCAGCAGTTCTCCTGAGAGGACTAGCGGGACCGATGAGCAGTTCTTC. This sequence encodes CASSSPERTSGTDEQFF. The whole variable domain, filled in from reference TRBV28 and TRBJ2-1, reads DVKVTQSSRYLVKRTGEKVFLECVQDMDHENMFWYRQDPGLGLRLIYFSYDVKMKEKGDIPEGYSVSREKKERFSLILESASTNQTSMYLCASSSPERTSGTDEQFFGPGTRLTVL.

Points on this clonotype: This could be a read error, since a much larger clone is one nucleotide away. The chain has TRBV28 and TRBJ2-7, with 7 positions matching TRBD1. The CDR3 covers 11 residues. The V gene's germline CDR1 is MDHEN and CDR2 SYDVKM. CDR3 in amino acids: CVSSRGQAQYF. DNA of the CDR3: TGTGTCAGCAGTCGAGGACAGGCCCAGTACTTC. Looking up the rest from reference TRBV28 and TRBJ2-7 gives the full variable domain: DVKVTQSSRYLVKRTGEKVFLECVQDMDHENMFWYRQDPGLGLRLIYFSYDVKMKEKGDIPEGYSVSREKKERFSLILESASTNQTSMYLCVSSRGQAQYFGPGTRLTVT.

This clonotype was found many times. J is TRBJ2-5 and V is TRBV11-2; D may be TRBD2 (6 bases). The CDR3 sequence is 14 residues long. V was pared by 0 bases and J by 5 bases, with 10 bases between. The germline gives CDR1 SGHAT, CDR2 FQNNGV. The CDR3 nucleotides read TGTGCCAGCAGCTTAGAGTGGGGGACTGAGACCCAGTACTTC. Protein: CASSLEWGTETQYF.

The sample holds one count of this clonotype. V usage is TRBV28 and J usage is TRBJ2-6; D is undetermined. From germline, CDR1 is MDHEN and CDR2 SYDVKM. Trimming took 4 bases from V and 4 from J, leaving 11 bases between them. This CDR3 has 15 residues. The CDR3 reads CASSSGILGANVLTF. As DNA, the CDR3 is TGTGCCAGCAGTTCCGGCATCTTAGGGGCCAACGTCCTGACTTTC. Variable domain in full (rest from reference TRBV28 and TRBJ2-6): DVKVTQSSRYLVKRTGEKVFLECVQDMDHENMFWYRQDPGLGLRLIYFSYDVKMKEKGDIPEGYSVSREKKERFSLILESASTNQTSMYLCASSSGILGANVLTFGAGSRLTVL.

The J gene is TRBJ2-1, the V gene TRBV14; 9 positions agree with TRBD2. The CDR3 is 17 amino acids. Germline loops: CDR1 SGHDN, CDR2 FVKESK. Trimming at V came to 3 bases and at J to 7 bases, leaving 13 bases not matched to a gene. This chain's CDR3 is CASSHPVGAGGYNEQFF. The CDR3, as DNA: TGTGCCAGCAGCCATCCCGTGGGAGCGGGAGGCTATAATGAGCAGTTCTTC.

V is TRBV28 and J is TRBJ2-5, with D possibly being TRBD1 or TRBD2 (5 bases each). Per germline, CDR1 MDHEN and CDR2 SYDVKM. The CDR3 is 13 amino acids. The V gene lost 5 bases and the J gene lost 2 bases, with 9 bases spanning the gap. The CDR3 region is CASSGTVQETQYF. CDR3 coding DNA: TGTGCCAGCAGTGGGACGGTTCAAGAGACCCAGTACTTC.

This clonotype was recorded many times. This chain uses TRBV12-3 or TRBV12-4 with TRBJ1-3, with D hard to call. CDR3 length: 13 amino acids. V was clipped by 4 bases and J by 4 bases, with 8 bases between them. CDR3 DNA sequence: TGTGCCAGCAGTTCTGACATCGGAAACACCATATATTTT. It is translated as CASSSDIGNTIYF.

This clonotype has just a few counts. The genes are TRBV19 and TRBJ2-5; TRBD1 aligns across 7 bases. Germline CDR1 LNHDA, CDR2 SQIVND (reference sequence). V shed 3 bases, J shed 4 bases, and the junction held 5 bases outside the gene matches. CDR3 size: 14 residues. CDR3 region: CASSIKGQPETQYF. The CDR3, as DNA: TGTGCCAGTAGTATTAAGGGACAGCCAGAGACCCAGTACTTC.

The CDR3 is CASSESGRSEQYF. The CDR3 DNA sequence: TGTGCCAGCAGTGAGAGCGGGAGGTCCGAGCAGTACTTC. The chain recombines TRBV14 with TRBJ2-7; 9 positions agree with TRBD2. Germline V lookup: CDR1 SGHDN, CDR2 FVKESK. This CDR3 comprises 13 residues. Losses at the gene ends were 6 bases for V and 6 bases for J; bases not matched to a gene: 6. Looking up the rest from reference TRBV14 and TRBJ2-7 gives the full variable domain: EAGVTQFPSHSVIEKGQTVTLRCDPISGHDNLYWYRRVMGKEIKFLLHFVKESKQDESGMPNNRFLAERTGGTYSTLKVQPAELEDSGVYFCASSESGRSEQYFGPGTRLTVT.

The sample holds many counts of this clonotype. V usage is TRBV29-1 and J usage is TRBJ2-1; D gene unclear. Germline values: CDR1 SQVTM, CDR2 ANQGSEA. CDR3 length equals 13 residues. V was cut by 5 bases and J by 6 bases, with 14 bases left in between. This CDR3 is CSVSLPASNEQFF. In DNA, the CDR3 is TGCAGCGTTTCCCTCCCGGCAAGCAATGAGCAGTTCTTC.

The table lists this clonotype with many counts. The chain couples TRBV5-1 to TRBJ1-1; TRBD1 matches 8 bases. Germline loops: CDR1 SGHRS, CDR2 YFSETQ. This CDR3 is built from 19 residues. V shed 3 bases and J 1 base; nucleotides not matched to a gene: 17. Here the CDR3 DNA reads TGCGCCAGCAGCTCGGGAATAGGCAGGGGGCGGCTAGGGAACACTGAAGCTTTCTTT. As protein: CASSSGIGRGRLGNTEAFF.

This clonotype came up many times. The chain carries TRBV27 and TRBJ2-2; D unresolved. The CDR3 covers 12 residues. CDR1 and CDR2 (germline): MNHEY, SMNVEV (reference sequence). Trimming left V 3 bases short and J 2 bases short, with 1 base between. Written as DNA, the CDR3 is TGTGCCAGCAGTTTTAACACCGGGGAGCTGTTTTTT. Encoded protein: CASSFNTGELFF.

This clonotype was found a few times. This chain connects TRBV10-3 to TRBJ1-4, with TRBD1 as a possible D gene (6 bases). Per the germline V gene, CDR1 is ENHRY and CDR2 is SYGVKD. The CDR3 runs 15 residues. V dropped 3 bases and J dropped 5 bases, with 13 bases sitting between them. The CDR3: CAISDGGAGNEKLFF. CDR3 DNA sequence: TGTGCCATCAGTGATGGGGGCGCGGGAAATGAAAAACTGTTTTTT.

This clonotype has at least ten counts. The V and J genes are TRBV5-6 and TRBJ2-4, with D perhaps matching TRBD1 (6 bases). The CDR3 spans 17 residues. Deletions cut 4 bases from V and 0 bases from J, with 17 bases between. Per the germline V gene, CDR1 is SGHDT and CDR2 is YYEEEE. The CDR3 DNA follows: TGTGCCAGCAGCGCCACACAGGGCCTACTAGCCAAAAACATTCAGTACTTC. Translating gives CASSATQGLLAKNIQYF.

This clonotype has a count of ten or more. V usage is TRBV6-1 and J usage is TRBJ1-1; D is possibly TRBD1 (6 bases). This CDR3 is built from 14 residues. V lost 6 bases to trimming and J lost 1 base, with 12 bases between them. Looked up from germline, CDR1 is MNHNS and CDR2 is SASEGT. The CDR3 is CASSHRAGNTEAFF. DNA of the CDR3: TGTGCCAGCAGCCACAGGGCGGGGAACACTGAAGCTTTCTTT.